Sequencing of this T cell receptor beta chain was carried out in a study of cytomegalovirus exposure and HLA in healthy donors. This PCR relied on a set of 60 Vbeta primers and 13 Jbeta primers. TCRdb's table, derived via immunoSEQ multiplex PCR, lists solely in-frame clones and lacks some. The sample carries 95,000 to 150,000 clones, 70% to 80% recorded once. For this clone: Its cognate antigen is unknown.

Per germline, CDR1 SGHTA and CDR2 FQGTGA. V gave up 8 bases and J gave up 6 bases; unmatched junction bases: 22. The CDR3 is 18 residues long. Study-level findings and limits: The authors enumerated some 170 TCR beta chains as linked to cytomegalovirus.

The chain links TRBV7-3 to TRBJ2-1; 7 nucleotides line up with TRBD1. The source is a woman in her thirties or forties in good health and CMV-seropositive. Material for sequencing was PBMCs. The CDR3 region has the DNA TGTGCCAGCGAGCCGGGACAGCTACGTGCCCGACTGAGCAATGAGCAGTTCTTC. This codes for CASEPGQLRARLSNEQFF.